A single sample gave rise to the 16 T cell receptor beta chains below, sequenced in a study of blood T cell repertoires in COVID-19. The protocol was immunoSEQ multiplex PCR, while the TCRdb copy is restricted to in-frame clones and leaves out a portion. The repertoire consists of about 130,000 clones, with more than 90% occurring once and the leading ten covering 3.7%. Specimen: peripheral blood. All receptors come from a man aged 45-60 years with active COVID-19.

The rearrangement uses TRBV4-1 and TRBJ2-7; 9 positions match TRBD1. With V trimmed by 4 bases and J by 2 bases, 3 bases remained unmatched. The V gene's germline CDR1 is MGHRA and CDR2 YSYEKL. CDR3 size: 14 residues. DNA of the CDR3: TGCGCCAGCAGCCCCGGGACAGGGACCTACGAGCAGTACTTC. Translating it yields CASSPGTGTYEQYF.

This chain links TRBV27 with TRBJ1-5; tentatively, D is TRBD1 (6 bases). Germline V gene lookup returns CDR1 MNHEY and CDR2 SMNVEV (reference sequence). This CDR3 contains 12 residues. Trimming stripped 4 bases from V and 6 bases from J, with 7 bases between. The CDR3 sequence is CASSSRGQPQHF. CDR3 nucleotides: TGTGCCAGCAGTTCCAGGGGTCAGCCCCAGCATTTT.

V gene TRBV5-1 combines with J gene TRBJ2-2; D is possibly TRBD1 (6 bases). The germline CDR1 and CDR2 sequences are SGHRS and YFSETQ. CDR3 length equals 14 residues. V was cut by 0 bases and J by 6 bases, with 9 bases left in between. CDR3 nucleotides: TGCGCCAGCAGCTTGGTAGCAGGGGCCGGGGAGCTGTTTTTT. Its translation: CASSLVAGAGELFF.

This sequence joins TRBV2 and TRBJ1-2; D is perhaps TRBD1 (6 bases). Per the germline V gene, CDR1 is SNHLY and CDR2 is FYNNEI. Trimming left V 5 bases short and J 8 bases short, with 15 bases between. The CDR3 is 13 residues long. DNA of the CDR3: TGTGCCAGCAGTCAATCACAGGGTAGAGGCTACACCTTC. Encoded protein: CASSQSQGRGYTF.

The rearrangement joins TRBV7-8 to TRBJ2-5; no clear D gene. V was shortened by 2 bases and J by 1 base, with 8 bases between the two germline ends. Germline V gene data show CDR1 as SGHVS and CDR2 as FQNEAQ. This CDR3 has 14 residues. Written as DNA, the CDR3 is TGTGCCAGCAGCTTATCTCGGTCCCAAGAGACCCAGTACTTC. As protein: CASSLSRSQETQYF.

This chain uses TRBV4-2 with TRBJ2-3, with 7 bases fitting TRBD2. With 1 base clipped from V and 1 base from J, the junction kept 8 bases outside the gene matches. Germline lookup yields CDR1 LGHNA and CDR2 YNFKEQ. The CDR3 totals 17 residues. The CDR3 DNA reads TGTGCCAGCAGCCAAGTGGGTAATCGGGAGGGCACAGATACGCAGTATTTT. Its translation is CASSQVGNREGTDTQYF.

The chain combines TRBV6-5 with TRBJ1-5; 10 nucleotides align to TRBD1. Germline CDR1 MNHEY, CDR2 SVGAGI. The V gene end was trimmed by 8 bases and the J gene end by 7 bases; junction bases not matched to a gene: 8. The CDR3 runs to 14 residues. The CDR3 reads CASATGQGLQPQHF. The CDR3 nucleotides are TGTGCCAGCGCTACGGGACAGGGGTTGCAGCCCCAGCATTTT.

This clone was counted once. J is TRBJ2-3 and V is TRBV5-4; maybe TRBD1 (6 bases). Trimming removed 1 base from V and 2 bases from J, with 11 bases in between. Germline CDR1 reads SGHNT; CDR2 reads YYREEE (reference sequence). The CDR3 contains 15 residues. CDR3 sequence (DNA): TGTGCCAGCAGCTTGTCGGACAGACACACAGATACGCAGTATTTT. The encoded protein is CASSLSDRHTDTQYF.

The J gene is TRBJ1-1, the V gene TRBV9; 7 positions match TRBD1. Germline values: CDR1 SGDLS, CDR2 YYNGEE. The CDR3 consists of 16 residues. V gave up 4 bases and J gave up 0 bases; unmatched junction bases: 9. The CDR3 protein is CASSPHGTELNTEAFF. In DNA, the CDR3 is TGTGCCAGCAGCCCTCACGGGACAGAGTTGAACACTGAAGCTTTCTTT.

This clone was detected once. This chain joins TRBV5-1 and TRBJ2-6; a possible D gene is TRBD1 (5 bases). The V gene lost 2 bases and the J gene lost 4 bases, with 10 bases spanning the gap. The CDR3 loop spans 15 amino acids. Per germline, CDR1 SGHRS and CDR2 YFSETQ. CDR3 amino acids: CASSFPGSGANVLTF. The CDR3 bases are TGCGCCAGCAGCTTTCCAGGGTCAGGGGCCAACGTCCTGACTTTC. The full variable domain, its missing parts supplied by reference TRBV5-1 and TRBJ2-6, is KAGVTQTPRYLIKTRGQQVTLSCSPISGHRSVSWYQQTPGQGLQFLFEYFSETQRNKGNFPGRFSGRQFSNSRSEMNVSTLELGDSALYLCASSFPGSGANVLTFGAGSRLTVL.

The sample holds one count of this clone. The chain recombines TRBV30 with TRBJ2-7, with 11 nucleotides matching TRBD1. The V and J ends lost 0 bases and 7 bases, in that order; junction bases with no gene match: 8. This CDR3 region has 15 residues. The germline gives CDR1 GTSNPN, CDR2 SVGIG (reference sequence). The CDR3 spells CAWSVSGQGAGEQYV. The DNA for the CDR3 is TGTGCCTGGAGTGTAAGTGGACAGGGGGCGGGGGAGCAGTACGTC.

The rearrangement uses TRBV5-5 and TRBJ2-2; perhaps TRBD1 as D (5 bases). Trimming took 4 bases from V and 0 from J, leaving 10 bases between them. Per germline, CDR1 SGHKS and CDR2 YYEKEE (reference sequence). The length of the CDR3 is 15 residues. CDR3 in DNA: TGTGCCAGCAGCCCCGTGACAGCGAACACCGGGGAGCTGTTTTTT. Translation: CASSPVTANTGELFF.

The chain combines TRBV25-1 with TRBJ1-6, with D possibly being TRBD1 (5 bases). V was shortened by 3 bases and J by 5 bases, with 11 bases between the two germline ends. The CDR3 sequence is 15 residues long. The germline V gene encodes CDR1 MGHDK and CDR2 SYGVNS. CDR3 region: CASSESGRNNSPLHF. Written as DNA, the CDR3 is TGTGCCAGCAGTGAGTCAGGGAGGAATAATTCACCCCTCCACTTT.

The chain couples TRBV21-1 to TRBJ2-7; no DNA check was done on the table's D call, TRBD1. TRBV21-1 is termed a pseudogene. The CDR3 runs 14 residues. In nucleotides, the CDR3 is TGTGCCATCCCGGTCAGGGCTCTCGTTAACGAGCAGTACGTC. It yields the protein CAIPVRALVNEQYV.

This chain uses TRBV18 with TRBJ2-1; 7 bases are shared with TRBD2. Germline assignment: CDR1 KGHSH and CDR2 LQKENI. J lost 10 bases, V lost 0 bases, and 9 bases had no gene match. The CDR3 covers 15 residues. The DNA of the CDR3 is TGTGCCAGCTCACCACCGGGGACTATCTCGGGAGAGCAGTTCTTC. Its protein is CASSPPGTISGEQFF.

V and J are TRBV6-6 and TRBJ2-3, with D unclear. Germline V gene sequence: CDR1 MNHNY, CDR2 SVGAGI (reference sequence). This CDR3 region has 14 residues. Trimming removed 5 bases at V and 3 bases at J, with 12 bases between. The CDR3 region is CASSPLDRTDTQYF. The CDR3 DNA follows: TGTGCCAGCAGTCCCCTAGATCGGACAGATACGCAGTATTTT.